This T cell receptor beta chain was captured in a study of technical replicates of blood from a few donors. Generated by immunoSEQ multiplex PCR, the TCRdb table keeps only in-frame clones and is missing some. Here the sample spans around 15,000 clones, more than 75% being singletons. Germline lookup yields CDR1 LNHDA and CDR2 SQIVND (reference sequence). The CDR3 spans 18 residues. The V and J ends lost 1 base and 3 bases, in that order; junction bases with no gene match: 6. V usage is TRBV19 and J usage is TRBJ2-4; 13 bases map to TRBD2. The sequence was collected from a human donor in good health. The sequencing sample was made of PBMCs. CDR3 DNA sequence: TGTGCCAGTAGTATAGGGACTAGCGGGAGACTCGGCAAAAACATTCAGTACTTC. Translating it yields CASSIGTSGRLGKNIQYF.